The 25 T cell receptor beta chains below all came from one sample that was sequenced in a study of T cells after yellow fever vaccination. TCRdb re-analysed the 5' RACE reads in MiXCR, keeping a single row per CDR3 protein. The sample shows over 25,000 distinct CDR3 sequences, 5.5% of them seen only once. Specimen: PBMCs, either bulk or a sorted T-cell subset (CD4+, CD8+, memory, or dextramer-sorted; not recorded which), collected 15 days after the yellow fever booster vaccination. All receptors derive from a man younger than 40 who received the YFV17D yellow fever vaccine.

This clonotype was found many times. The chain links TRBV20-1 to TRBJ2-4; the D gene is possibly TRBD2 (5 bases). CDR1 and CDR2 (germline): DFQATT, SNEGSKA (reference sequence). The CDR3 is 10 residues long. V gave up 6 bases and J gave up 13 bases, with 13 bases separating them. In DNA form, the CDR3 reads TGCAGTGCCTTGGCGCAGCGGCAGTACTTC. Amino acids: CSALAQRQYF.

This clonotype occurred many times. CDR3 in DNA: TGCAGTGCAGGGCGCGGGAGGGCCTCCTACGAGCAGTACTTC. It translates to CSAGRGRASYEQYF. The chain combines TRBV20-1 with TRBJ2-7; 9 bases agree with TRBD2. J lost 0 bases, V lost 6 bases, and 6 bases had no gene match. The CDR3 sequence is 14 residues long. Per the germline V gene, CDR1 is DFQATT and CDR2 is SNEGSKA (reference sequence).

This clonotype was seen many times. V is TRBV12-3 or TRBV12-4 and J is TRBJ2-7; 7 bases agree with TRBD2. CDR3 length: 16 residues. J gave up 0 bases and V 2 bases, and 7 bases lay outside the gene matches. The CDR3 region has the DNA TGTGCCAGCAGTTTAAGGTCTAGCGGTCCCTCCTACGAGCAGTACTTC. Protein: CASSLRSSGPSYEQYF.

The chain is built from TRBV5-6 and TRBJ2-4, with 7 nucleotides matching TRBD2. V lost 9 bases, J lost 0 bases, and 18 bases stayed unmatched. The germline V gene has CDR1 SGHDT and CDR2 YYEEEE. CDR3 length equals 18 residues. The CDR3 spells CAMGPGLRGSIAKNIQYF. CDR3 nucleotide sequence: TGTGCCATGGGCCCGGGACTACGGGGATCGATAGCCAAAAACATTCAGTACTTC.

The chain uses TRBV5-5 and TRBJ2-5; TRBD2 matches 8 bases. Looked up from germline, CDR1 is SGHKS and CDR2 is YYEKEE (reference sequence). V trimming: 6 bases; J trimming: 5 bases; junction bases outside the gene matches: 6. This CDR3 comprises 13 residues. The CDR3 loop is CASKREPVETQYF. For the CDR3, the DNA is TGTGCCAGCAAGCGGGAGCCCGTGGAGACCCAGTACTTC. The full variable domain, completed using reference TRBV5-5 and TRBJ2-5, is DAGVTQSPTHLIKTRGQQVTLRCSPISGHKSVSWYQQVLGQGPQFIFQYYEKEERGRGNFPDRFSARQFPNYSSELNVNALLLGDSALYLCASKREPVETQYFGPGTRLLVL.

The sample holds a few counts of this clonotype. A much larger clone differs from this one at a single base, so this may be a read error. The chain couples TRBV7-2 to TRBJ2-7; D is uncertain. The CDR3 extends over 16 amino acids. Looked up from germline, CDR1 is SGHTA and CDR2 is FQGNSA. DNA for the CDR3: TGTGACAGCAGCTTAATGGCCACTTCCAGCTCCTACGAGCAGTACTTC. Its protein is CDSSLMATSSSYEQYF.

Ten or more counts support this clonotype. The rearrangement joins TRBV7-9 to TRBJ2-1; 12 positions match TRBD1. The length of the CDR3 is 16 residues. Trimming took 3 bases from V and 6 from J; bases not matched to a gene: 6. Germline V gene sequence: CDR1 SEHNR, CDR2 FQNEAQ (reference sequence). CDR3 nucleotides: TGTGCCAGCAGCTTTCGTGGGACAGGGGGCTTCAATGAGCAGTTCTTC. The encoded protein is CASSFRGTGGFNEQFF.

At least ten counts were recorded for this clonotype. The CDR3 DNA sequence: TGTGCCAGCAGCCCCCAGGGCAGGGCCACAGATACGCAGTATTTT. It yields the protein CASSPQGRATDTQYF. The chain uses TRBV7-3 and TRBJ2-3, with D perhaps matching TRBD1 (5 bases). V was clipped by 5 bases and J by 2 bases, with 14 bases between them. Germline values: CDR1 SGHTA, CDR2 FQGTGA. The CDR3 has 15 residues.

This clonotype was seen ten or more times. The chain has TRBV6-1 and TRBJ2-4; D uncertain. The CDR3 runs to 17 residues. V lost 2 bases, J lost 0 bases, and 14 bases lay in between. Looked up from germline, CDR1 is MNHNS and CDR2 is SASEGT. CDR3 coding DNA: TGTGCCAGCAGTGAATGGCTGGAAGTACTAGCCAAAAACATTCAGTACTTC. Its protein is CASSEWLEVLAKNIQYF.

This clonotype has at least ten counts. The J gene is TRBJ2-2, the V gene TRBV11-2; D perhaps matches TRBD2 (5 bases). Trimming removed 4 bases at V and 7 bases at J, with 16 bases between. The CDR3 runs 15 residues. Germline values: CDR1 SGHAT, CDR2 FQNNGV. CDR3 sequence (DNA): TGTGCCAGCAGCTCCTTAGCGAGGGATAGCGGGGAGCTGTTTTTT. Amino acids: CASSSLARDSGELFF. The complete variable domain, with remaining parts taken from reference TRBV11-2 and TRBJ2-2, reads EAGVAQSPRYKIIEKRQSVAFWCNPISGHATLYWYQQILGQGPKLLIQFQNNGVVDDSQLPKDRFSAERLKGVDSTLKIQPAKLEDSAVYLCASSSLARDSGELFFGEGSRLTVL.

This clonotype was seen once. This clone may be a read error of a much larger clone one base away. V gene TRBV7-9 combines with J gene TRBJ1-4; D call uncertain. The CDR3 loop spans 15 amino acids. In germline, CDR1 is SEHNR, CDR2 FQNEAQ (reference sequence). The DNA of the CDR3 is TGTGCCAGCAGCCGCTCGACGGCAACTAATGAAACACTGTTTTTT. It encodes CASSRSTATNETLFF.

In this sample, this clonotype turned up many times. This chain joins TRBV29-1 and TRBJ1-2; 7 bases fit TRBD1. CDR1 is SQVTM, CDR2 ANQGSEA, per germline. This CDR3 has 13 amino acids. V dropped 7 bases and J dropped 4; count of bases not matched to a gene: 9. CDR3 loop: CSAGPGTAYGYTF. CDR3 sequence (DNA): TGCAGCGCAGGTCCTGGGACAGCCTATGGCTACACCTTC. The whole variable domain, filled in from reference TRBV29-1 and TRBJ1-2, reads SAVISQKPSRDICQRGTSLTIQCQVDSQVTMMFWYRQQPGQSLTLIATANQGSEATYESGFVIDKFPISRPNLTFSTLTVSNMSPEDSSIYLCSAGPGTAYGYTFGSGTRLTVV.

This clonotype was picked up many times. The V call is TRBV15, the J call TRBJ1-1; no clear D. CDR3 size: 13 residues. CDR1 and CDR2 from the germline V gene are LNHNV and YYDKDF (reference sequence). Trimming shortened V by 5 bases and J by 4 bases, and 11 bases separated the two germline ends. CDR3 loop: CATSFSRGTEAFF. CDR3 DNA: TGTGCCACCAGCTTCAGTCGGGGCACTGAAGCTTTCTTT.

Within the sample, this clonotype is medium-sized. V and J are TRBV7-6 and TRBJ2-1, with a weak D call TRBD2 (5 bases). V was shortened by 5 bases and J by 8 bases, with 13 bases between the two germline ends. Germline V gene sequence: CDR1 SGHVS, CDR2 FNYEAQ. The CDR3 runs to 13 residues. This CDR3 is CASSRSSRDEQFF. The CDR3 DNA follows: TGTGCCAGCAGCCGTAGTTCGAGGGATGAGCAGTTCTTC.

This clonotype was recorded many times. The V gene is TRBV18, the J gene TRBJ2-2; the D is unclear. Per germline, CDR1 KGHSH and CDR2 LQKENI. CDR3 length equals 14 residues. Trimming took 3 bases from V and 3 from J, leaving 8 bases between them. CDR3 sequence (DNA): TGTGCCAGCTCACCGACTGGTGACACCGGGGAGCTGTTTTTT. Protein sequence: CASSPTGDTGELFF.

This clonotype was counted many times. The V gene is TRBV7-2, the J gene TRBJ2-5, with 12 bases fitting TRBD2. After removal of 2 bases from V and 4 bases from J, the junction contained 5 bases not matched to a gene. Germline CDR1 and CDR2: SGHTA and FQGNSA. The CDR3 sequence is 16 residues long. CDR3 region: CASSLNLAGGGETQYF. The CDR3 bases are TGTGCCAGCAGCTTAAACCTAGCGGGAGGGGGAGAGACCCAGTACTTC.

The table lists this clonotype with many counts. The gene calls are TRBV28 and TRBJ2-5, with 10 bases that match TRBD2. Trimming at V came to 2 bases and at J to 5 bases, leaving 11 bases not matched to a gene. The CDR3 extends over 17 amino acids. Germline V gene lookup returns CDR1 MDHEN and CDR2 SYDVKM. The CDR3 protein is CASSLGASGRTWETQYF. The CDR3 nucleotides are TGTGCCAGCAGTTTAGGGGCTAGCGGGAGAACGTGGGAGACCCAGTACTTC.

There are many counts of this clonotype. V is TRBV5-6 and J is TRBJ1-5, with D possibly being TRBD1 (6 bases). The germline V gene has CDR1 SGHDT and CDR2 YYEEEE. V lost 1 base and J 4 bases, leaving 15 bases between the germline ends. This CDR3 is 16 amino acids long. CDR3 DNA sequence: TGTGCCAGCAGCTTGTACCGACAGGCCAGAAATCAGCCCCAGCATTTT. Its translation is CASSLYRQARNQPQHF.

This clonotype was seen many times. The chain joins TRBV12-3 or TRBV12-4 to TRBJ1-1; tentative D call: TRBD1 (6 bases). The CDR3 runs to 14 residues. The V and J ends lost 2 bases and 5 bases respectively, with 12 bases between them. CDR3 amino acids: CASSLNRVQTEAFF. The CDR3, as DNA: TGTGCCAGCAGTTTAAACAGGGTGCAAACTGAAGCTTTCTTT.

The table lists this clonotype with many counts. This sequence joins TRBV5-1 and TRBJ2-5; TRBD2 aligns across 7 bases. With 6 bases clipped from V and 1 base from J, the junction kept 12 bases outside the gene matches. CDR1 and CDR2 from the germline V gene are SGHRS and YFSETQ. The CDR3 is 16 residues long. CDR3 in DNA: TGCGCCAGCACCCGGGGGAGTAGCGGGTTCCAAGAGACCCAGTACTTC. Translated: CASTRGSSGFQETQYF.

This clonotype was seen repeatedly, ten times or more. The DNA of the CDR3 is TGTGCCAGCAGTCAGGGACGTAACACCGGGGAGCTGTTTTTT. This sequence encodes CASSQGRNTGELFF. The chain joins TRBV12-3 or TRBV12-4 to TRBJ2-2, with D perhaps TRBD1 or TRBD2 (5 bases each). V gave up 5 bases and J gave up 2 bases, with 9 bases separating them. The CDR3 is made up of 14 amino acids.

This clonotype was seen ten or more times. The chain employs TRBV29-1 and TRBJ1-5; possible D gene TRBD1, 5 bases. The V gene lost 4 bases and the J gene lost 0 bases, with 7 bases spanning the gap. CDR3 length: 13 amino acids. Per the germline V gene, CDR1 is SQVTM and CDR2 is ANQGSEA. The CDR3 loop reads CSVGGNSNQPQHF. CDR3 DNA: TGCAGCGTTGGGGGGAATAGCAATCAGCCCCAGCATTTT.

Details on this clonotype: A read error may be the cause here, since a much bigger clone is one base away. The chain joins TRBV10-2 to TRBJ2-1; D might be TRBD1 (5 bases). This CDR3 spans 14 amino acids. V was cut by 2 bases and J by 6 bases, with 11 bases left in between. Germline lookup yields CDR1 WSHSY and CDR2 SAAADI. The CDR3 DNA is TGCGCCAGCAGTGAGGTTGTCAGGGTCAATGAGCAGTTCTTC. Its protein is CASSEVVRVNEQFF.

This clonotype was seen at least ten times. The V gene is TRBV28, the J gene TRBJ1-1, with D possibly being TRBD1 (6 bases). V gave up 5 bases and J gave up 2 bases, with 15 bases separating them. The CDR3 totals 15 residues. Germline V gene sequence: CDR1 MDHEN, CDR2 SYDVKM. The CDR3, as DNA: TGTGCCAGCAGTCTGAATGGGGGCCGTAACACTGAAGCTTTCTTT. It codes for CASSLNGGRNTEAFF.

This clonotype showed up many times. The chain has TRBV25-1 and TRBJ1-4, with D possibly TRBD1 on 5 matching bases. The CDR3 has 14 amino acids. Trimming removed 3 bases from V and 11 bases from J, with 16 bases in between. Germline CDR1 MGHDK, CDR2 SYGVNS. The CDR3 DNA sequence: TGTGCCAGCAGTGACCCCCAAGGAAGGGGTAAACTGTTTTTT. Residues: CASSDPQGRGKLFF. The full variable domain, in which reference TRBV25-1 and TRBJ1-4 provide the parts outside the CDR3, is EADIYQTPRYLVIGTGKKITLECSQTMGHDKMYWYQQDPGMELHLIHYSYGVNSTEKGDLSSESTVSRIRTEHFPLTLESARPSHTSQYLCASSDPQGRGKLFFGSGTQLSVL.